This T cell receptor beta chain was profiled in a study of cytomegalovirus exposure and HLA in healthy donors. This CDR3 contains 14 residues. Looked up from germline, CDR1 is ENHRY and CDR2 is SYGVKD. V gave up 9 bases and J gave up 3 bases; unmatched junction bases: 9. Amplification used 60 Vbeta primers and 13 Jbeta primers. TCRdb's copy holds only in-frame clones and misses some; the assay was immunoSEQ multiplex PCR. The repertoire holds over 150,000 clones, with 65% to 80% as singletons. The rearrangement uses TRBV10-3 and TRBJ2-5; TRBD2 matches at 8 bases. The clonotype was recovered from a middle-aged man in good health and CMV-seronegative. Sequencing was performed on PBMCs. CDR3 amino acids: CAIGRGAGEETQYF. The CDR3 coding sequence is TGTGCCATTGGGAGGGGAGCGGGGGAAGAGACCCAGTACTTC.